This is a list of T cell receptor beta chains from one sample in a study of T cells in Graves' hyperthyroidism and ophthalmopathy. In TCRdb, the multiplex PCR reads were re-called with MiXCR into one record per CDR3 protein. Of around 420,000 distinct CDR3 sequences listed, approximately 14% are singletons. Sequences were obtained from blood. The receptors come from a woman under 30 with Graves' hyperthyroidism. Each CDR3 is given with its conserved first and last residue. D genes are given only for firm matches. Where a row states a size, it is once, few, many or the class of an expanded clone; other rows omit it.

V	D	length	size	J	DNA	CDR3
TRBV5-4	NA	17	few	TRBJ1-6	TGTGCCAGCAGCTTCGACGGACACGCCGCCCCTAATTCACCCCTCCACTTT	CASSFDGHAAPNSPLHF
TRBV27	NA	15	NA	TRBJ2-3	TGTGCCAGCAGTTACGACAGTGAGGGCACAGATACGCAGTATTTT	CASSYDSEGTDTQYF
TRBV12-3/TRBV12-4	TRBD2	13	NA	TRBJ2-1	TGTGCCAGCAGTTTGCGGGGGGCGGATGGGCAGTTCTTC	CASSLRGADGQFF
TRBV20-1	TRBD2	16	few	TRBJ2-3	TGCAGTGCTAGCTTCGGACTAGCGGGGGGAATAGATACGCAGTATTTT	CSASFGLAGGIDTQYF
TRBV6-1	NA	16	many	TRBJ2-7	TGTGCCAGCAAGTCCCCGCAGGCCCTCGTCACCTACGAGCAGTACTTC	CASKSPQALVTYEQYF
TRBV6-5	TRBD1	16	few	TRBJ1-3	TGTGCCAGCAGTTACTCCCGGGACAGCTCTGGAAACACCATATATTTT	CASSYSRDSSGNTIYF
TRBV7-9	TRBD2	15	many	TRBJ2-3	TGTGCCAGCAGCCTCGTGACTAGCCCCACAGATACGCAGTATTTT	CASSLVTSPTDTQYF
TRBV7-3	NA	13	NA	TRBJ2-5	TGTGCCAGCAGCGGGGGGATAGGAGAGACCCAGTACTTC	CASSGGIGETQYF
TRBV28	NA	14	NA	TRBJ1-5	TGTGCCAGCAGTTTATGGACAGTCGGTCAGCCCCAGCATTTT	CASSLWTVGQPQHF
TRBV3-1	NA	12	NA	TRBJ1-2	TGTGCCAGCAGCCAGACGACTGCAAGCTACACCTTC	CASSQTTASYTF
TRBV5-1	NA	12	NA	TRBJ1-1	TGTGCCAGCAGCTTGCCGGCCACTGAAGCTTTCTTT	CASSLPATEAFF
TRBV10-3	TRBD2	17	few	TRBJ2-3	TGTGCCATCAGTCGTATGGCGGGAGATGGGAGCACAGATACGCAGTATTTT	CAISRMAGDGSTDTQYF
TRBV19	NA	14	NA	TRBJ1-5	TGTGCCAGTAGTAGACACAGGGACGATCAGCCCCAGCATTTT	CASSRHRDDQPQHF
TRBV28	TRBD1	15	many	TRBJ2-5	TGTGCCAGCAGTTCAGGGACAGACAGCCAAGAGACCCAGTACTTC	CASSSGTDSQETQYF
TRBV10-3	NA	15	many	TRBJ2-5	TGTGCCATCTCAGAGGGACGAAAAAGCCAAGAGACCCAGTACTTC	CAISEGRKSQETQYF
TRBV2	TRBD1	14	few	TRBJ1-2	TGTGCCAGCATTATAACAGGACAGGCGGATGGCTACACCTTC	CASIITGQADGYTF
TRBV11-3	NA	14	few	TRBJ2-1	TGTGCCAGCAGCAGTCTACCTAGGAGAGATGAGCAGTTCTTC	CASSSLPRRDEQFF
TRBV10-3	NA	15	few	TRBJ1-3	TGTGCCATCAGTACGGGCCAAGGGACTGGAAACACCATATATTTT	CAISTGQGTGNTIYF
TRBV2	NA	14	many	TRBJ1-2	TGTGCCAGCAGTGACCCGGGGGCGGACTATGGCTACACCTTC	CASSDPGADYGYTF
TRBV18	NA	12	NA	TRBJ1-4	TGTGCCAGCTCACAGGGGAACGAAAAACTGTTTTTT	CASSQGNEKLFF
TRBV27	NA	13	NA	TRBJ1-1	TGTGCCAGCAGTTTAGTACAGGGTGGTGAAGCTTTCTTT	CASSLVQGGEAFF
TRBV24-1	TRBD1	14	NA	TRBJ1-2	TGTGCCACCAGTGACCCAACAGGGGTCAGTGGCTACACCTTC	CATSDPTGVSGYTF
TRBV7-7	NA	14	few	TRBJ2-5	TGTGCTAGCAGCTTACAACATAGTACAGAGACCCAGTACTTC	CASSLQHSTETQYF
TRBV2	NA	14	many	TRBJ1-5	TGTGCCAGCAGTGATACAGGCTTTGGACAGCCCCAGCATTTT	CASSDTGFGQPQHF
TRBV10-3	TRBD1	16	many	TRBJ1-2	TGTGCCATCAGCGTACTAACAGGGGGCGGATTGGGTGGCTACACCTTC	CAISVLTGGGLGGYTF
TRBV7-2	NA	13	NA	TRBJ2-7	TGTGCCAGCAGCTTTACCGCCTCCTACGAGCAGTACTTC	CASSFTASYEQYF
TRBV5-4	NA	16	NA	TRBJ1-2	TGTGCCAGCAGCTTGGACAGTAGGCTAAACCCAGGGGGCTACACCTTC	CASSLDSRLNPGGYTF